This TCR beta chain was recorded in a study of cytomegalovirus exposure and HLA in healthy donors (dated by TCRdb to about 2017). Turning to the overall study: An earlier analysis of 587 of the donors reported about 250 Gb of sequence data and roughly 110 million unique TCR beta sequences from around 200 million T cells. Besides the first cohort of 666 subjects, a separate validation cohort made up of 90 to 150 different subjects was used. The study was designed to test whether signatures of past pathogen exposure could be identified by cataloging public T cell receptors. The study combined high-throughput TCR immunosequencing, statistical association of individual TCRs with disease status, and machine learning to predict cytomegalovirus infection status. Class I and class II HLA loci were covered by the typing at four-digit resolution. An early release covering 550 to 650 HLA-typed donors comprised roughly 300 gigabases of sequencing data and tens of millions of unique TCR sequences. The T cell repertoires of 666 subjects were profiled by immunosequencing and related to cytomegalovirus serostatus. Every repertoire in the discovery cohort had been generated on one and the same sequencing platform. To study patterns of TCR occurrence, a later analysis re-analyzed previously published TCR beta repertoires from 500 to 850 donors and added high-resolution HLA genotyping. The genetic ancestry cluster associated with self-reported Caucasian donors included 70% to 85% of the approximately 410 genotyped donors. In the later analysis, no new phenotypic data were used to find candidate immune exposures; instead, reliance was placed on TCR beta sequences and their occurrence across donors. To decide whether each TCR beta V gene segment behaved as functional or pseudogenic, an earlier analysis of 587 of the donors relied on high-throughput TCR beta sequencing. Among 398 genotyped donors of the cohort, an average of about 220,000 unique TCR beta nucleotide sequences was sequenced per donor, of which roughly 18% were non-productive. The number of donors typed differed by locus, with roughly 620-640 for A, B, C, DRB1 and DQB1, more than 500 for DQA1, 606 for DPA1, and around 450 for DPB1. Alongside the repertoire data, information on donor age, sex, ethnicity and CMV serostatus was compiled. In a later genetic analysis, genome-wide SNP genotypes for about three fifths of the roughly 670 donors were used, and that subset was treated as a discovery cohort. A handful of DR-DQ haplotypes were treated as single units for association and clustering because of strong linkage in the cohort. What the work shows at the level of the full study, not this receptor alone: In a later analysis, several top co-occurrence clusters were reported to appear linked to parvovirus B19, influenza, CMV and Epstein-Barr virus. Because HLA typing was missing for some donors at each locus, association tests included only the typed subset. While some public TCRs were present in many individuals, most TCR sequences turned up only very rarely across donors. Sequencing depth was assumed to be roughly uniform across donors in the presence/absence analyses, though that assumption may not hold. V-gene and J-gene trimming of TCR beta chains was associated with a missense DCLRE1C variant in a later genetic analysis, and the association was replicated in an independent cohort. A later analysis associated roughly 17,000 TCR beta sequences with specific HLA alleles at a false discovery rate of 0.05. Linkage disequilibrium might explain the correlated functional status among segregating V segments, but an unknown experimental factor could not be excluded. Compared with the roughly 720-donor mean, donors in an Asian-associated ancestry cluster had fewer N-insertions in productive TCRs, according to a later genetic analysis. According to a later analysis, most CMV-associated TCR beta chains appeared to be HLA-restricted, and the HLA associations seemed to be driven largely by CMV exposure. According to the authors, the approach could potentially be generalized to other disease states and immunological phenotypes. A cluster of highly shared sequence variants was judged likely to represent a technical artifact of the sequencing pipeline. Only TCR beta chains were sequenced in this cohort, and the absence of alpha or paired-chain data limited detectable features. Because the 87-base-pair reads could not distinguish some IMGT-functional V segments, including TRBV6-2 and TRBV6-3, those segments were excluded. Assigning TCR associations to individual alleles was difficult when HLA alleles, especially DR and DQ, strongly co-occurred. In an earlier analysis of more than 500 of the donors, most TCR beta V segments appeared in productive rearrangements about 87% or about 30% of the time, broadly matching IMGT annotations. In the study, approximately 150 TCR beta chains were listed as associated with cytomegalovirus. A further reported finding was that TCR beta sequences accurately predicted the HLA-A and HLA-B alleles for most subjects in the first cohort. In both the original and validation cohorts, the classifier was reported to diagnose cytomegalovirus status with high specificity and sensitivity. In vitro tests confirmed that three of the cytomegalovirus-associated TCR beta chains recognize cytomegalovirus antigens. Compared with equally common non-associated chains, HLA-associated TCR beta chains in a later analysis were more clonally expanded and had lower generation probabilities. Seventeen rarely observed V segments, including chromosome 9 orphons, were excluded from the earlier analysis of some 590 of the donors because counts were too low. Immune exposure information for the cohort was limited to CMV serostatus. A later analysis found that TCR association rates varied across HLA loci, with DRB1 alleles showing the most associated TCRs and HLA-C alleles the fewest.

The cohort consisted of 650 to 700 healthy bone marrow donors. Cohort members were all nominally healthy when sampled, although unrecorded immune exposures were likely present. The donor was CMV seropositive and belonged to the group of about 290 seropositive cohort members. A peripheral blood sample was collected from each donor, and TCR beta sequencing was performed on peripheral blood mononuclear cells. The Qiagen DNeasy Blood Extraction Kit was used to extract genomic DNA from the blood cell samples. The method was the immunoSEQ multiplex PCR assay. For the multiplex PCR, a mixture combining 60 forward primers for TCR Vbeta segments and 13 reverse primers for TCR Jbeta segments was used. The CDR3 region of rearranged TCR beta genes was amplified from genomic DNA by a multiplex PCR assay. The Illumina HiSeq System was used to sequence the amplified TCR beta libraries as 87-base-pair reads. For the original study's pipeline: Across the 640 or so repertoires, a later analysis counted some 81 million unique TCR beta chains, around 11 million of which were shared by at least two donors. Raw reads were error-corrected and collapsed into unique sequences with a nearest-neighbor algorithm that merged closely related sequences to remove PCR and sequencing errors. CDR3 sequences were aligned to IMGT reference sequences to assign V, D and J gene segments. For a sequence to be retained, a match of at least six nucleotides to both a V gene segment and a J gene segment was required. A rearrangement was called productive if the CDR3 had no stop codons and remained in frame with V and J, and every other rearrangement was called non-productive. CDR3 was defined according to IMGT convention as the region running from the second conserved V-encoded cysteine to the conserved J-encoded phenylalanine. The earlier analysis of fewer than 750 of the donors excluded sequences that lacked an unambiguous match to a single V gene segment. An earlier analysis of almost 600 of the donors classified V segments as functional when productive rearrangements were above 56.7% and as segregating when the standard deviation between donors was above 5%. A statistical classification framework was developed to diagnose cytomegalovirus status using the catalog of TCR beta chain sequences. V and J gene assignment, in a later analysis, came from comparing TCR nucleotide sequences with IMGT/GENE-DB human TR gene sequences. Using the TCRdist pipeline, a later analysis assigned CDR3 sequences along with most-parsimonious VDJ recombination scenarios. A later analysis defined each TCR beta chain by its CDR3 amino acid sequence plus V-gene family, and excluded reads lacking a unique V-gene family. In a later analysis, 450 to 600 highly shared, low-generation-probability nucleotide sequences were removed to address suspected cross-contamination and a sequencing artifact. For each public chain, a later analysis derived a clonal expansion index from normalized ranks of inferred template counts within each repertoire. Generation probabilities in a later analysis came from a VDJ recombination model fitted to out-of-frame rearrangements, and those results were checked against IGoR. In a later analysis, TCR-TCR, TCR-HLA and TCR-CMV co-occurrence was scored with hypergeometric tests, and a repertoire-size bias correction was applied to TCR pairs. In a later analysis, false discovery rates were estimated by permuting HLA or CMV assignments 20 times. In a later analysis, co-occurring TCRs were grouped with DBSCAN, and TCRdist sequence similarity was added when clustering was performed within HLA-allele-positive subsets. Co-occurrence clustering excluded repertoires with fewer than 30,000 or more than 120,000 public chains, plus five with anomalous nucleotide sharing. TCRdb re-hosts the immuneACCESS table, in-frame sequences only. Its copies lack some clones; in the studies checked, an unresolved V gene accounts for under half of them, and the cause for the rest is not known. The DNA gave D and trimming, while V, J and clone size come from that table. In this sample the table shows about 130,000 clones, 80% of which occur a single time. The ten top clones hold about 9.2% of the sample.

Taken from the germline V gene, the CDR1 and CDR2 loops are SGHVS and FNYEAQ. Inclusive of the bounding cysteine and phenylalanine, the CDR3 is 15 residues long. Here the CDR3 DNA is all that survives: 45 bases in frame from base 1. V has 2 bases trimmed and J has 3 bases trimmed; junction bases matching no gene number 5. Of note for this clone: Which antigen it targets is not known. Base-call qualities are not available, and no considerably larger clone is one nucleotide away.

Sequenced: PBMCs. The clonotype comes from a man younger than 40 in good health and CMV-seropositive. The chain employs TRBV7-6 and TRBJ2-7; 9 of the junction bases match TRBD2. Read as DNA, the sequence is TGTGCCAGCAGCTTATTTGCGGGGGGGAACTACGAGCAGTACTTC. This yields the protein CASSLFAGGNYEQYF.